This is a list of T cell receptor beta chains from one sample in a study of cytomegalovirus exposure and HLA in healthy donors. Only in-frame clones appear in the TCRdb table, and some are missing; sequencing was by immunoSEQ multiplex PCR. This sample has some 130,000 clones, with less than 85% found just once. The sequencing sample was made of PBMCs. The receptors stem from a man between 40 and 49 years old in good health and CMV-seronegative. CDR3s include the opening cysteine and the closing phenylalanine or tryptophan. Each record gives: V gene, clone size, D gene, J gene, CDR3 DNA, CDR3 protein. The D gene is left open where the match is weak. Clone size is stated in some rows and not others, as once, few, many or a class when expanded.

TRBV18	-	-	TRBJ1-1	TGTGCCAGCTCGCCCCAGGAACGGCGGGGAACTGAAGCTTTCTTT	CASSPQERRGTEAFF
TRBV19	-	TRBD2	TRBJ2-3	TGTGCCAGTAGTATACCCGATCCTAGCGGGCCAGGGGATACGCAGTATTTT	CASSIPDPSGPGDTQYF
TRBV2	-	-	TRBJ2-3	TGTGCCAGCCTTACCGGGGAGCGGAGCACAGATACGCAGTATTTT	CASLTGERSTDTQYF
TRBV4-3	-	TRBD1	TRBJ2-4	TGCGCCAGCAGCCAAGATTACAGGGGGGTTGACAAAAACATTCAGTACTTC	CASSQDYRGVDKNIQYF
TRBV2	once	TRBD1	TRBJ1-2	TGTGCCACCGGACAGGGCCCTAACTATGGCTACACCTTC	CATGQGPNYGYTF
TRBV9	-	-	TRBJ2-7	TGTGCCAGCAGCGTATCCGGGACTCCAACCTACGAGCAGTACTTC	CASSVSGTPTYEQYF
TRBV4-1	-	-	TRBJ2-5	TGCGCCAGCAGCCAAGCGTCCGGTGAAGTGGAGACCCAGTACTTC	CASSQASGEVETQYF
TRBV28	-	-	TRBJ2-7	TGTGCCAGCAGTTTCCAACAGGCTAACTACGAGCAGTACTTC	CASSFQQANYEQYF
TRBV18	-	TRBD2	TRBJ2-3	TGTGCCAGCTCACCACCGAGAGAGGTCGGGACTAGCGGGGGCACGGGGACAGATACGCAGTATTTT	CASSPPREVGTSGGTGTDTQYF
TRBV2	few	-	TRBJ2-1	TGTGCCAGCACCGGGGACTACAATGAGCAGTTCTTC	CASTGDYNEQFF
TRBV6-5	-	TRBD1	TRBJ2-4	TGTGCCAGCAGTTACGACAGGGCTAAAAACATTCAGTACTTC	CASSYDRAKNIQYF
TRBV20-1	-	-	TRBJ1-1	TGCAGTGCTAAGGCGGGCCGGAAAGCTTTCTTT	CSAKAGRKAFF
TRBV10-2	-	-	TRBJ1-1	TGCGCCAGCAGGGGGGAGGGGACTGAAGCTTTCTTT	CASRGEGTEAFF
TRBV11-2	-	TRBD1	TRBJ1-4	TGTGCCAGCAGCCGTGACAGGGTGGCTAATGAAAAACTGTTTTTT	CASSRDRVANEKLFF
TRBV30	-	-	TRBJ2-2	TGTGCCTGGAGTCTTGGAGCGGCGAACACCGGGGAGCTGTTTTTT	CAWSLGAANTGELFF
TRBV28	-	-	TRBJ2-5	TGTGCCAGCAGTTTAAATGGGGCATTCCAAGAGACCCAGTACTTC	CASSLNGAFQETQYF
TRBV4-3	-	-	TRBJ2-1	TGCGCCAGCAGCCCATCCCCCGGTTACAATGAGCAGTTCTTC	CASSPSPGYNEQFF
TRBV6-1	-	TRBD1	TRBJ1-1	TGTGCCAGCAGTGACCTGGACAGGGAAGACATGAACACTGAAGCTTTCTTT	CASSDLDREDMNTEAFF
TRBV11-2	-	TRBD2	TRBJ2-3	TGTGCCAGCAGCCCAGTAGGGCTAGCGGGAACTGGCACAGATACGCAGTATTTT	CASSPVGLAGTGTDTQYF
TRBV19	-	TRBD1	TRBJ1-3	TGTGCCAGTAGCAAACAGGGGGCGTATGGAAACACCATATATTTT	CASSKQGAYGNTIYF
TRBV11-1	-	-	TRBJ2-1	TGTGCCAGCAGCCCCAGGGGGCTAGCGGATGAGCAGTTCTTC	CASSPRGLADEQFF
TRBV6-5	-	TRBD2	TRBJ2-1	TGTGCCAGCTACGGTAGCGGGGGGGCCTACAATGAGCAGTTCTTC	CASYGSGGAYNEQFF
TRBV29-1	-	-	TRBJ1-3	TGCAGCGTTGAAGCCGCCAGGGGCTCTGGAAACACCATATATTTT	CSVEAARGSGNTIYF
TRBV7-9	once	TRBD1	TRBJ1-5	TGTTCCAGCAGCACGGACAGGACCCTGGGCGATCAGCCCCAGCATTTT	CSSSTDRTLGDQPQHF
TRBV4-1	-	-	TRBJ1-2	TGCGCCAGCAGCCAAGCGAGTACAGCTAACTATGGCTACACCTTC	CASSQASTANYGYTF
TRBV28	-	TRBD1	TRBJ1-3	TGTGCCAGCACCCCTTTGGGGCAGGGGGCGCGGGGAAACACCATATATTTT	CASTPLGQGARGNTIYF
TRBV4-3	-	-	TRBJ2-5	TGCGCCAGCAGCCAAGATCTGTCGACACCGGAGACCCAGTACTTC	CASSQDLSTPETQYF
TRBV7-9	-	TRBD2	TRBJ2-5	TGTGCCAGCAGCTCCCAAGCGGGAGCGTCCCCATTGGGAGAGACCCAGTACTTC	CASSSQAGASPLGETQYF
TRBV6-5	few	-	TRBJ2-1	TGTGCCAGCAGTTACTCCGGCAGGATCAGGAATGAGCAGTTCTTC	CASSYSGRIRNEQFF
TRBV28	-	TRBD1	TRBJ1-2	TGTGCCAGCCATACAGGGGGAATCGGAAACTATGGCTACACCTTC	CASHTGGIGNYGYTF
TRBV16	-	-	TRBJ1-5	TGTGCCAGCAGCCAGAGACAGGCCCGCAATCAGCCCCAGCATTTT	CASSQRQARNQPQHF
TRBV7-3	-	-	TRBJ1-6	TGTGCCAGCAGCCTCCGGGACTATAATTCACCCCTCCACTTT	CASSLRDYNSPLHF
TRBV2	-	TRBD1	TRBJ1-2	TGTGCCAGCAGTGAACTAGTGGGAAGCAGGGGGTCTAACTATGGCTACACCTTC	CASSELVGSRGSNYGYTF
TRBV7-3	few	-	TRBJ2-3	TGTGCCAGCAGCCCGACAGCACAGATGCCCGGCGATACGCAGTATTTT	CASSPTAQMPGDTQYF
TRBV25-1	-	-	TRBJ1-5	TGTGCCAGCAGTGAATCGGAGGGCTATAGCAATCAGCCCCAGCATTTT	CASSESEGYSNQPQHF
TRBV5-1	-	TRBD1	TRBJ1-3	TGCGCCAGCAGTGTTGACAGGGGCAGTGGAAACACCATATATTTT	CASSVDRGSGNTIYF
TRBV30	once	TRBD2	TRBJ2-5	TGTGCCTGGAGCCCCATTAGCGGGTACCAAGAGACCCAGTACTTC	CAWSPISGYQETQYF
TRBV13	once	-	TRBJ2-3	TGTGCCAGCAGCAACTACACAGATACGCAGTATTTT	CASSNYTDTQYF
TRBV5-5	-	TRBD1	TRBJ1-3	TGTGCCAGCAGCTTGGGCCGGACAGGGGCCGGAAACACCATATATTTT	CASSLGRTGAGNTIYF
TRBV7-9	-	TRBD1	TRBJ2-3	TGTGCCAGCAGCTTAGAACAGGGGGATACAGATACGCAGTATTTT	CASSLEQGDTDTQYF
TRBV4-1	-	-	TRBJ1-2	TGCGCCAGCAGCCAAGAGCTGGGGAGGATTGGCTACACCTTC	CASSQELGRIGYTF
TRBV7-2	-	-	TRBJ1-2	TGTGCCAGCAGCTTAGGGGGCGCGAATGGCTACACCTTC	CASSLGGANGYTF
TRBV6-5	-	-	TRBJ2-1	TGTGCCAGCAGCCCTGGACACGTCTCCTACAATGAGCAGTTCTTC	CASSPGHVSYNEQFF